The source of this T cell receptor (beta chain) is a study of a mutant IDH1 vaccine in newly diagnosed glioma (dated by TCRdb to the early 2020s). Concerning the study at large: Vaccination was initiated 4-6 weeks after radiotherapy alone, or concurrently with temozolomide cycles in the chemotherapy-containing groups. The week-35 safety follow-up took place at visit V12, and the week-47 end of study took place at visit V13. Of the roughly 31 treated patients, around 60% were male and 37.5% were female, and the mean age was 40.4 years. For exploratory analyses, longitudinal TCRB deep sequencing was carried out in under 30 treated patients wherever samples were available. Before enrollment, most patients had been given radiochemotherapy with temozolomide as standard therapy, while the rest had received either radiotherapy alone or temozolomide alone. Peripheral blood was drawn at six visits: V03 (baseline), V05, V07, V10, V12 and V13. The investigation overall reported the following: According to the authors, sample limitations meant that analyses of patient blood samples could not be reproduced. PBMC samples for TCRB deep sequencing were selected based on availability. No apparent relationship was observed between pseudoprogression and alterations in the top peripheral T cell clonotypes detected by TCRB sequencing. Immune responses induced by the vaccine were seen in approximately 93% of patients across multiple MHC alleles.

On this clone itself: Which antigen it targets is not known. Base qualities are not recorded, but no much larger clone differs from it by a single base.

This specimen's time point label, interpreted: week 35, safety follow-up. Each vaccine dose, consisting of 300 ug of a 20-mer mutant IDH1 peptide in Montanide, was administered subcutaneously with topical imiquimod. Patients were given eight vaccinations, in weeks 1, 3, 5, 7, 11, 15, 19 and 23, which matched visits V03 through V10. Newly diagnosed WHO grade 3 or 4 IDH1-mutant astrocytomas showing loss of nuclear ATRX were present in the donors. The samples were drawn from NOA16, a multicentre, single-arm, open-label phase I trial in Germany that tested a mutant IDH1 peptide vaccine in humans for the first time. Genomic DNA for TCRB sequencing was extracted from EDTA blood using the DNeasy Blood and Tissue Kit. The germline V and J ends show losses of 4 bases and 7 bases respectively, and no gene match explains 9 bases of the junction. Reading from cysteine to phenylalanine, the CDR3 counts 16 amino acids. Of the read, only the CDR3 DNA is kept; its 48 bases are in frame from base 1. Taken from the germline V gene, the CDR1 and CDR2 loops are SGHRS and YFSETQ.

The library was prepared using the immunoSEQ multiplex PCR assay. Rearranged TCR beta chain sequences were amplified using the hsTCRB Kit according to the manufacturer's protocol. An Illumina MiSeq was used to sequence the TCRB libraries. The authors' analysis ran thus. The kit vendor's proprietary platform handled demultiplexing, trimming and gene mapping. TCRdb re-hosts the immuneACCESS table, in-frame sequences only. Its copies lack some clones; in the studies checked, an unresolved V gene accounts for under half of them, and the cause for the rest is not known. The V and J calls and clone size come from that table; D and trimming were worked out from the DNA. A total of 35,000 to 45,000 clones appear in this sample, roughly nine tenths of them only once. Clones ranked in the top ten supply about 1.5% of the sample.

Material: PBMCs, obtained from a glioma patient whose treatment included an IDH1 peptide vaccine. The sequence is built from TRBV5-1 and TRBJ2-1, with 12 junctional bases fitting TRBD2. This sequence was found in a man in his forties or fifties with glioma. Here is the DNA: TGCGCCAGCAGCCTGGGACTAGCGGGCCCTGGGAATGAGCAGTTCTTC. Translated, it reads CASSLGLAGPGNEQFF.